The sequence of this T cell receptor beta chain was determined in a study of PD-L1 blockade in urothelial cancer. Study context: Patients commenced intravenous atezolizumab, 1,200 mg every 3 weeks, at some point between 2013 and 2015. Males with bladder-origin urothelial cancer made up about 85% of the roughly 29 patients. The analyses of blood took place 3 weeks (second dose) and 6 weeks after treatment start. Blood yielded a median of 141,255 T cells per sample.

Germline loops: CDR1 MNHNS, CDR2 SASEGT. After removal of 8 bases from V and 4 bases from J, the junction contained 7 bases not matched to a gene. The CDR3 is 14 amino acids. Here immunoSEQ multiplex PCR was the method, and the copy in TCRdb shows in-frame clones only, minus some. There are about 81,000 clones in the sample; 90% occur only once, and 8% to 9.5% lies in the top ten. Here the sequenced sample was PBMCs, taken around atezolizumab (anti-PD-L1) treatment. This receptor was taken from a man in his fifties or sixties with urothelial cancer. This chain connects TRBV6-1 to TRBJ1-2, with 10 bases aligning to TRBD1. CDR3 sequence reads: CASASDRGGYGYTF. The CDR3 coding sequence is TGTGCCAGCGCCTCGGACAGGGGGGGCTATGGCTACACCTTC.